The source of this T cell receptor (beta chain) is a study of CD8 T cells in Susac syndrome. An amount of RNA that ranged from roughly 0.5 to 1 ug was reverse transcribed with random hexamers. The immunoSEQ assay covered 54 Vbeta and 13 Jbeta segments for CDR3. TCRdb re-called the immunoSEQ multiplex PCR reads through MiXCR, storing one row per CDR3 protein. In the table there are about 84,000 distinct CDR3 sequences, around 93% of which are singletons. TCR beta sequencing covered blood CD8+ and CD4+ T cells. Controls were drawn from healthy donors and were matched for age and sex. TEMRA cells underwent FACS enrichment and CD8+ and CD4+ T cells underwent negative isolation. Between the trimmed V and J ends, which lost 2 bases and 5 bases, there was a span of 15 bases. The CDR3 covers 15 residues. Germline assignment: CDR1 SGHTA and CDR2 FQGNSA.

This chain joins TRBV7-2 and TRBJ2-5; no firm D call. Material for sequencing was CD8+ T cells from PBMCs. The clonotype originates from a human donor in good health. The CDR3 reads CASSLSISSGETQYF. In nucleotides, the CDR3 is TGTGCCAGCAGCTTAAGTATTAGCTCGGGCGAGACCCAGTACTTC.